Sequencing of this TCR beta chain was carried out in a study of T-cell reconstitution after alpha-beta-depleted transplantation in children. General observations from the study: At around two months after transplant, the alpha-beta T cells were reportedly derived from several hundred expanded clones that came from non-depleted graft cells.

This clonotype occurred many times. No antigen is known for it. Unique molecular identifiers were used in preparing the TCRbeta library. TCRdb reprocessed the PCR reads with MiXCR, giving one entry per CDR3 protein. The repertoire holds 150,000 to 250,000 distinct CDR3 sequences, with roughly 6.3% as singletons. J gave up 0 bases and V 1 base, and 6 bases lay outside the gene matches. CDR1 is SGHRS and CDR2 is YFSETQ in the germline V gene. The length of the CDR3 is 16 residues. This receptor was identified in a girl under three years old with combined immunodeficiency, due to receive a stem cell transplant. The chain couples TRBV5-1 to TRBJ2-7; 8 positions agree with TRBD2. The sequencing used PBMCs, collected before TCRalphabeta/CD19-depleted stem cell transplant. The CDR3 loop reads CASSLWGSGTSYEQYF. DNA for the CDR3: TGCGCCAGCAGCTTGTGGGGTAGCGGGACCTCCTACGAGCAGTACTTC.